The rows below give T cell receptor beta chains drawn from one sample of a study of T cells after posttransplantation cyclophosphamide. Libraries were prepared by immunoSEQ multiplex PCR; TCRdb keeps only in-frame clonotypes and omits some of them. There are around 40,000 clones in the sample; around 90% occur only once, and about 2.5% lies in the top ten. This specimen was PBMCs, taken around 58 days after allogeneic stem cell transplant with posttransplant cyclophosphamide. The receptors shown here come from a male patient in his sixties or seventies who received an allogeneic stem cell transplant from a related donor and was CMV-positive. Certain T cells may be donor cells from the graft. CDR3s include the opening cysteine and the closing phenylalanine or tryptophan. The D gene is left open where the match is weak. Expanded clones get a size class; other rows say once, few or many, or leave the size out.

>TRBD1|.|TRBJ1-1|TRBV7-9
CASSSDRVNTEAFF
TGTGCCAGCAGCTCCGACAGGGTGAACACTGAAGCTTTCTTT
>.|.|TRBJ1-2|TRBV27
CASSLGSDIFGYTF
TGTGCCAGCAGTTTAGGGTCCGACATCTTTGGCTACACCTTC
>TRBD1|.|TRBJ1-1|TRBV18
CASSLGGQGTIEAFF
TGTGCCAGCTCACTAGGTGGACAGGGGACGATTGAAGCTTTCTTT
>TRBD1|.|TRBJ1-3|TRBV2
CASRDRGSIGNTIYF
TGTGCCAGCAGGGACAGGGGATCTATTGGAAACACCATATATTTT
>TRBD2|.|TRBJ2-3|TRBV4-1
CASSQQTSGVTDTQYF
TGCGCCAGCAGCCAACAGACTAGCGGGGTTACAGATACGCAGTATTTT
>.|.|TRBJ2-6|TRBV5-4
CASSWGLSGANVLTF
TGTGCCAGCAGCTGGGGGCTTTCTGGGGCCAACGTCCTGACTTTC
>TRBD1|.|TRBJ2-5|TRBV11-3
CASSFPRTGKMIETQYF
TGTGCCAGCAGCTTCCCTCGGACAGGGAAGATGATTGAGACCCAGTACTTC
>.|.|TRBJ1-2|TRBV5-6
CASSLDRSQGNGYTF
TGTGCCAGCAGCTTGGATCGGTCCCAGGGGAATGGCTACACCTTC
>.|.|TRBJ1-6|TRBV5-8
CASPRERSSYNSPLHF
TGTGCCAGCCCCAGGGAAAGGAGCTCCTATAATTCACCCCTCCACTTT
>.|.|TRBJ1-1|TRBV25-1
CASSEQEEEAFF
TGTGCCAGCAGTGAACAGGAGGAAGAAGCTTTCTTT
>.|.|TRBJ1-2|TRBV28
CASSMGGARYGYTF
TGTGCCAGCAGTATGGGGGGAGCGAGGTATGGCTACACCTTC
>.|.|TRBJ2-1|TRBV6-4
CASSDSGGLPSAQFF
TGTGCCAGCAGTGACTCCGGCGGACTCCCCTCCGCGCAGTTCTTC
>.|.|TRBJ2-5|TRBV7-9
CASSSRGDWRETQYF
TGTGCCAGCAGCAGCAGGGGCGATTGGAGAGAGACCCAGTACTTC
>TRBD2|.|TRBJ2-2|TRBV5-1
CASSVTGGSTGELFF
TGCGCCAGCAGCGTCACGGGGGGGAGCACCGGGGAGCTGTTTTTT
>.|once|TRBJ2-2|TRBV27
CASSLRGPLQGSSGELFF
TGTGCCAGCAGTTTAAGAGGACCTTTACAGGGAAGCTCCGGGGAGCTGTTTTTT
>TRBD1|.|TRBJ2-7|TRBV7-9
CASSSGTGWEQYF
TGTGCCAGCAGCAGTGGGACAGGATGGGAGCAGTACTTC
>TRBD1|.|TRBJ2-3|TRBV5-4
CASSLRTGGGGDTQYF
TGTGCCAGCAGCTTACGGACAGGGGGCGGAGGCGATACGCAGTATTTT
>.|.|TRBJ2-5|TRBV9
CASSPQTLLETQYF
TGTGCCAGCAGCCCTCAGACATTGCTAGAGACCCAGTACTTC
>TRBD2|.|TRBJ2-5|TRBV7-2
CASSPALAEETQYF
TGTGCCAGCAGCCCAGCCCTAGCGGAGGAGACCCAGTACTTC
>.|.|TRBJ2-2|TRBV5-6
CASSPQGRADTGELFF
TGTGCCAGCAGCCCTCAGGGGCGGGCGGATACCGGGGAGCTGTTTTTT
>TRBD1|.|TRBJ1-2|TRBV18
CASGDRGQGYGYTF
TGTGCCAGCGGGGACAGGGGGCAAGGCTATGGCTACACCTTC
>TRBD1|.|TRBJ1-6|TRBV2
CASSLDRESSPLHF
TGTGCCAGCAGCCTAGACAGGGAGAGTTCACCCCTCCACTTT
>.|.|TRBJ1-2|TRBV11-2
CASSLDRRTYGYTF
TGTGCCAGCAGCTTAGACAGGAGGACCTATGGCTACACCTTC
>TRBD1|.|TRBJ1-2|TRBV6-6
CAGKDRAGYGYTF
TGTGCCGGAAAGGACAGGGCGGGCTATGGCTACACCTTC
>TRBD1|.|TRBJ1-5|TRBV30
CAWGGQSLNQPQHF
TGTGCCTGGGGGGGACAGAGTTTGAATCAGCCCCAGCATTTT
>TRBD1|.|TRBJ1-3|TRBV27
CASSRQGHSGNTIYF
TGTGCCAGCAGTCGACAGGGCCACTCTGGAAACACCATATATTTT
>TRBD1|.|TRBJ1-2|TRBV10-1
CASSEYLGGSRQGTILRSYTF
TGCGCCAGCAGTGAGTACTTGGGGGGCTCAAGACAGGGGACCATCCTCCGAAGCTACACCTTC
>TRBD2|.|TRBJ2-1|TRBV5-1
CASSLASSGVYNEQFF
TGCGCCAGCAGCTTGGCCTCTAGCGGGGTCTACAATGAGCAGTTCTTC
>TRBD1|few|TRBJ1-2|TRBV30
CAWGQGHGYTF
TGTGCCTGGGGACAGGGGCATGGCTACACCTTC
>.|.|TRBJ1-3|TRBV9
CASSVVASGASSGNTIYF
TGTGCCAGCAGCGTAGTAGCCTCAGGGGCGAGCTCTGGAAACACCATATATTTT
>.|.|TRBJ1-2|TRBV5-4
CASSSQAFHQDGDGYTF
TGTGCCAGCAGCTCCCAGGCGTTTCATCAAGACGGGGATGGCTACACCTTC
>TRBD1|.|TRBJ2-1|TRBV5-1
CASSLTGGSYNEQFF
TGCGCCAGCAGCTTGACAGGGGGCTCCTACAATGAGCAGTTCTTC
>TRBD1|.|TRBJ1-1|TRBV30
CAWSVDRDDEAFF
TGTGCCTGGAGTGTCGACAGGGATGATGAAGCTTTCTTT
>.|.|TRBJ2-5|TRBV6-5
CASSYSPLPGTAQYF
TGTGCCAGCAGTTACTCGCCGCTTCCCGGTACCGCCCAGTACTTC
>.|.|TRBJ1-5|TRBV27
CASRAGYSNQPQHF
TGTGCCAGCAGAGCAGGGTATAGCAATCAGCCCCAGCATTTT
>.|.|TRBJ2-5|TRBV18
CASSLGARETQYF
TGTGCCAGCTCACTAGGAGCAAGAGAGACCCAGTACTTC
>.|.|TRBJ1-6|TRBV10-3
CAISSPGLNSPLHF
TGTGCCATCAGCTCTCCAGGGCTCAATTCACCCCTCCACTTT
>TRBD1|.|TRBJ2-5|TRBV9
CASSARQGETQYF
TGTGCCAGCAGCGCCCGACAGGGCGAGACCCAGTACTTC
>.|.|TRBJ2-1|TRBV1
CTSSPAGTGGLSYNEQFF
TGCACCAGCAGCCCCGCGGGGACCGGGGGGCTTTCCTACAATGAGCAGTTCTTC
>.|.|TRBJ1-3|TRBV6-6
CASSYGGSSGNTIYF
TGTGCCAGCAGTTACGGTGGGAGCTCTGGAAACACCATATATTTT
>.|.|TRBJ2-3|TRBV7-9
CASCFGYGGADTQYF
TGTGCCAGCTGCTTTGGATACGGGGGTGCAGATACGCAGTATTTT
>TRBD1|.|TRBJ1-2|TRBV30
CATQGAMGSNGYTF
TGTGCGACACAGGGGGCGATGGGGTCGAATGGCTACACCTTC